These 10 T cell receptor beta chains were all obtained from the same sample, sequenced in a study of post-analysis software for immune sequencing data. Notes on the study in general: A handful of TRBV segments occurring more often in patients than controls included TRBV5-6, TRBV5-1 and TRBV20-1.

Presence of unique molecular identifiers characterized the TCR beta cDNA libraries. TCRdb reprocessed the PCR reads with MiXCR, giving one entry per CDR3 protein. The table records about 820,000 distinct CDR3 sequences, around 53% of them present only once. These receptors are not linked to any known antigen. Sample: blood. These receptors originate from a girl aged 5 to 17 with multiple sclerosis.

V usage is TRBV20-1 and J usage is TRBJ2-7, with 7 bases that match TRBD2. Germline trimming cut 5 bases from V and 5 bases from J; bases unmatched to any gene: 6. The germline V gene encodes CDR1 DFQATT and CDR2 SNEGSKA (reference sequence). This CDR3 region has 12 residues. CDR3 sequence reads: CSAYGGSNEQYF. In nucleotides, the CDR3 is TGCAGTGCTTACGGGGGGTCGAACGAGCAGTACTTC.

The V gene is TRBV28, the J gene TRBJ2-4; D remains unclear. The DNA end is a closer match to TRBJ2-7, so the J assignment may be wrong. The CDR3 length is 13 residues. Per the germline V gene, CDR1 is MDHEN and CDR2 is SYDVKM. The CDR3 DNA reads as TGTGCCAGCAGTTCGGGCTGGGACTACGAGCAGTACTTC. Translation: CASSSGWDYEQYF.

The V gene is TRBV20-1, the J gene TRBJ2-1; tentative D call: TRBD2 (5 bases). Germline CDR1 and CDR2: DFQATT and SNEGSKA (reference sequence). The CDR3 consists of 18 residues. Trimming cost V 5 bases and J 4 bases, with 27 bases left between them. The CDR3 sequence is CSAGRPAPSPTPYNEQFF. The CDR3 nucleotides are TGCAGTGCTGGTCGCCCCGCGCCTAGCCCCACCCCATACAATGAGCAGTTCTTC.

The V and J genes are TRBV3-1 and TRBJ2-4, with D perhaps TRBD2 (5 bases). Looked up from germline, CDR1 is LGHDT and CDR2 is YNNKEL (reference sequence). V lost 4 bases and J 12 bases, leaving 13 bases between the germline ends. The CDR3 is 12 amino acids. This CDR3 is CASSPGNRHQYF. In nucleotides, the CDR3 is TGTGCCAGCAGCCCGGGGAACAGACATCAGTACTTC.

The chain has TRBV9 and TRBJ2-2, with 13 bases identical to TRBD2. CDR3 size: 16 residues. Germline trimming cut 4 bases from V and 6 bases from J; bases unmatched to any gene: 6. Germline V gene data show CDR1 as SGDLS and CDR2 as YYNGEE. The CDR3 spells CASSFTSGRAAGELFF. The DNA of the CDR3 is TGTGCCAGCAGCTTCACTAGCGGGAGGGCCGCCGGGGAGCTGTTTTTT. Full variable domain (outside the CDR3, taken from reference TRBV9 and TRBJ2-2): DSGVTQTPKHLITATGQRVTLRCSPRSGDLSVYWYQQSLDQGLQFLIQYYNGEERAKGNILERFSAQQFPDLHSELNLSSLELGDSALYFCASSFTSGRAAGELFFGEGSRLTVL.

The chain is built from TRBV18 and TRBJ2-5; TRBD1 matches 8 bases. The closer fit of TRBJ2-7 to the DNA end suggests the J call may be wrong. CDR3 size: 13 residues. Germline values: CDR1 KGHSH, CDR2 LQKENI. CDR3 sequence: CASTGQGPDEQYF. As DNA, the CDR3 is TGTGCCAGCACCGGACAGGGACCCGACGAGCAGTACTTC.

This clonotype was observed a handful of times. The chain uses TRBV7-9 and TRBJ2-5; TRBD1 is a possible D gene (6 bases). V shed 3 bases and J shed 1 base, with 12 bases lying between them. The CDR3 is 15 amino acids. Germline loops: CDR1 SEHNR, CDR2 FQNEAQ (reference sequence). CDR3 protein: CASSFSGTSQETQYF. CDR3 nucleotides: TGTGCCAGCAGCTTCTCCGGGACAAGCCAAGAGACCCAGTACTTC.

The table lists this clonotype with a count of one. V and J are TRBV20-1 and TRBJ2-1, with 7 bases matching TRBD1. Trimming removed 5 bases from V and 3 bases from J; junction bases left unmatched: 10. Germline CDR1 DFQATT, CDR2 SNEGSKA (reference sequence). CDR3 length: 15 amino acids. The CDR3 region is CSALEGSGGYNEQFF. CDR3 sequence (DNA): TGCAGTGCTCTAGAGGGCTCAGGGGGCTACAATGAGCAGTTCTTC.

V is TRBV20-1 and J is TRBJ2-1; the match to TRBD2 covers 9 bases. V lost 5 bases and J lost 2; bases outside the gene matches: 7. CDR1 is DFQATT and CDR2 is SNEGSKA in the germline V gene (reference sequence). CDR3 length: 15 amino acids. For the CDR3, the DNA is TGCAGTGCTCCCCGCCTAGCGGGGACCTACAATGAGCAGTTCTTC. This codes for CSAPRLAGTYNEQFF.

The rearrangement uses TRBV5-1 and TRBJ1-2, with D possibly matching TRBD1 (6 bases). Per germline, CDR1 SGHRS and CDR2 YFSETQ. The CDR3 is 15 amino acids. V lost 4 bases and J 6 bases, leaving 19 bases between the germline ends. CDR3 bases: TGCGCCAGCAGCCTGCGGTCAGGGGAGGTCGATGGCTACACCTTC. Protein sequence: CASSLRSGEVDGYTF.